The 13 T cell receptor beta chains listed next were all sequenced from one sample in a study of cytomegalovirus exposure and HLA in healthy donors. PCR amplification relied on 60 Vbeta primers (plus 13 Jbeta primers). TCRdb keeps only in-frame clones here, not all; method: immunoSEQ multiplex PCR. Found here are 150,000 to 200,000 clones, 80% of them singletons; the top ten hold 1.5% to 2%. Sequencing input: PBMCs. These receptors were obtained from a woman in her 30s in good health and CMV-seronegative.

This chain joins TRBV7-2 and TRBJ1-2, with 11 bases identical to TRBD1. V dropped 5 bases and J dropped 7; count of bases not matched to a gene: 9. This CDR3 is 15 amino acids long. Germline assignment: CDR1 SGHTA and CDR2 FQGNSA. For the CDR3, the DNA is TGTGCCAGCAGCCGTAGTTCCGGGACAGGGGGTGGCTACACCTTC. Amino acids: CASSRSSGTGGGYTF.

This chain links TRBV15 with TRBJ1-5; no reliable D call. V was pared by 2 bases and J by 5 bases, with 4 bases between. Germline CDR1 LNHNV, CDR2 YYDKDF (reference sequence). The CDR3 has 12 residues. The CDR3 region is CATSRYYQPQHF. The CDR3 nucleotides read TGTGCCACCAGCAGATACTATCAGCCCCAGCATTTT.

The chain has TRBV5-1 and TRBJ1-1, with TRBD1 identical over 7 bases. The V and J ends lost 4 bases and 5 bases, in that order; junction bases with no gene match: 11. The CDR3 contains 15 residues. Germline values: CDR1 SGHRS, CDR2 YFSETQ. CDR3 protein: CASSDNPQGSTEAFF. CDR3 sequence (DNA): TGCGCCAGCAGCGACAACCCACAGGGGAGTACTGAAGCTTTCTTT.

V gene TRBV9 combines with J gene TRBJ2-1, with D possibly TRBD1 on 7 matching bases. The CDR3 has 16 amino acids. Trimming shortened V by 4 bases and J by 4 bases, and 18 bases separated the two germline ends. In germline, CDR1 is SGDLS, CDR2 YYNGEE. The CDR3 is CASSPAGGLLYNEQFF. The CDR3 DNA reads TGTGCCAGCAGCCCGGCAGGGGGGCTCCTATACAATGAGCAGTTCTTC.

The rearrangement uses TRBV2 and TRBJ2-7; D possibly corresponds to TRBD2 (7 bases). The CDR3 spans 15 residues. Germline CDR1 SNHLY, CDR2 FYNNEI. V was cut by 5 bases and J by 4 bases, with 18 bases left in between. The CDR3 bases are TGTGCCAGCAGTCCACAGGGAGGGCGAGTTTACGAGCAGTACTTC. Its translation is CASSPQGGRVYEQYF.

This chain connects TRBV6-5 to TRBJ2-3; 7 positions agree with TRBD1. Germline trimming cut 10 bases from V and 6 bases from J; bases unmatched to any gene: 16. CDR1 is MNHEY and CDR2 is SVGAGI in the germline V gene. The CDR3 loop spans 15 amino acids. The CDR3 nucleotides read TGTGCCACCCGGGACAGCGGAGCATATATGGATACGCAGTATTTT. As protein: CATRDSGAYMDTQYF.

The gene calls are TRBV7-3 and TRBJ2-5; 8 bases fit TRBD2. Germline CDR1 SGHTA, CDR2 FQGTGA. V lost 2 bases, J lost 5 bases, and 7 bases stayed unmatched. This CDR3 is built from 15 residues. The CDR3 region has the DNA TGTGCCAGCAGCTTAGTTAGCGGGGAAGAGGAGACCCAGTACTTC. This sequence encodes CASSLVSGEEETQYF.

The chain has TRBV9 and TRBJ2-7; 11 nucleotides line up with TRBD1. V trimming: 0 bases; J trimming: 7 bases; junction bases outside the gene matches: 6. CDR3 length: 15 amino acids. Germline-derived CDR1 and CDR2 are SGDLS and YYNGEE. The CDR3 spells CASSVGGQGAGEQYF. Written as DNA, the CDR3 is TGTGCCAGCAGCGTAGGTGGACAGGGGGCCGGGGAGCAGTACTTC.

The CDR3 DNA reads TGCGCCAGCAGCCCCTCCCCGGCAGGGACTAGCGGGGCTGCCACAGATACGCAGTATTTT. Translating gives CASSPSPAGTSGAATDTQYF. The J gene is TRBJ2-3, the V gene TRBV4-3; TRBD2 agrees at 13 bases. V shed 4 bases and J 2 bases; nucleotides not matched to a gene: 15. The CDR3 spans 20 residues. In germline, CDR1 is LGHNA, CDR2 YSLEER.

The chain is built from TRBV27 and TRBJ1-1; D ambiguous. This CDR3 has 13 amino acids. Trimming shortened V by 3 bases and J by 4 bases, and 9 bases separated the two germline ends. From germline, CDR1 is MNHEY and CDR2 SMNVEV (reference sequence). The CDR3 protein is CASSFKSGTEAFF. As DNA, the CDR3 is TGTGCCAGCAGTTTCAAAAGCGGCACTGAAGCTTTCTTT.

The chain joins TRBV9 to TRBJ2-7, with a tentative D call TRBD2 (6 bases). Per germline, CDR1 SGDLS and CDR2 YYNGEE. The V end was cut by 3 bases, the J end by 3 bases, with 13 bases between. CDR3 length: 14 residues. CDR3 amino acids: CASSAGGSIYEQYF. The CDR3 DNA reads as TGTGCCAGCAGCGCCGGGGGTTCGATCTACGAGCAGTACTTC.

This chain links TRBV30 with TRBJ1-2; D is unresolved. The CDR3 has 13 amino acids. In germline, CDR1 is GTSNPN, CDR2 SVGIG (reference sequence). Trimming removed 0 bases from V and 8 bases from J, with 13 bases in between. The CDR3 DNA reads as TGTGCCTGGAGTGTACGGGGTGGGAGCGGCTACACCTTC. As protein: CAWSVRGGSGYTF.

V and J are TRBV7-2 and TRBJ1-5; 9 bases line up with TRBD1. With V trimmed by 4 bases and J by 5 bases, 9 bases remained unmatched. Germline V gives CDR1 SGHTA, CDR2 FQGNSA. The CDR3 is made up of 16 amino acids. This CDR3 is CASSSGQGLPHQPQHF. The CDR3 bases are TGTGCCAGCAGCTCGGGACAGGGTCTCCCCCATCAGCCCCAGCATTTT.